This T cell receptor beta chain was documented in a study of regulatory T cells in long-lasting Graves disease. This clonotype was seen at least ten times. Its antigen is still unknown. Overall study findings and caveats: Persistent Graves' patients showed reduced TCR diversity versus newly diagnosed patients. When disease was persistent, TRBV28, TRBJ1-2 and TRBJ2-5 were the favored segments.

The time point denotes: newly diagnosed GD, antithyroid drugs for less than 3 months. Preparation of the TCR library used RNA extracted from PBMCs. American Thyroid Association guidelines defined how Graves' disease was diagnosed. Building of the TCR beta libraries involved iRepertoire HTBI primers and Arm-PCR of CDR3 regions. TCRdb re-analysed the multiplex PCR reads in MiXCR, keeping a single row per CDR3 protein. The table shows roughly 410,000 distinct CDR3 sequences, with around 16% occurring only once. Trimming cost V 2 bases and J 4 bases; bases outside gene matches: 13. This CDR3 has 19 amino acids. This sample also appeared in a second study, on T cells in Graves' hyperthyroidism and ophthalmopathy. That study adds: Among clonotypes expanded in thyroid above 0.001, most were also found in blood.

The sample was peripheral blood mononuclear cells (PBMCs), taken at new diagnosis, from a patient treated with antithyroid drugs. The chain joins TRBV12-3 or TRBV12-4 to TRBJ2-1, with 11 positions matching TRBD2. The sequence was obtained from a woman aged 40 to 50 with Graves disease. CDR3 protein: CASSLNSRSGTSGYNEQFF. CDR3 in DNA: TGTGCCAGCAGTTTAAATTCCCGATCCGGGACTAGCGGTTACAATGAGCAGTTCTTC.